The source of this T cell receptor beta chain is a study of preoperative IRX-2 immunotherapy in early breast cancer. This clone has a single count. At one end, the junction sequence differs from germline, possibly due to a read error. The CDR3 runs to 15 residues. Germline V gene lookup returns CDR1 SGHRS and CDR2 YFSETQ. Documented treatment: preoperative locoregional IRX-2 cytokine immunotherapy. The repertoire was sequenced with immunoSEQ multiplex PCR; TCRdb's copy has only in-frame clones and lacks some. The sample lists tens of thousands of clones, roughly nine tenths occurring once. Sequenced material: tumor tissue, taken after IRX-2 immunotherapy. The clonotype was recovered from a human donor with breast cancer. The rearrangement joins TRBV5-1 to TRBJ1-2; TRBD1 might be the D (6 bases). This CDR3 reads CANSLVAGVDYGYTF. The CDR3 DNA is TGCGCCAACAGCTTGGTTGCAGGGGTCGACTATGGCTACACCTTC.